One and the same sample provided the 22 T cell receptor beta chains below, sequenced in a study of identical twins (dated by TCRdb to about 2016). To prepare the library, 5' RACE was applied. Reads for this sample came from an Illumina HiSeq 2000. TCRdb ran its own pipeline on the public reads, namely fastp trimming at Q25 and MiXCR clone calling, and kept in-frame beta chains. One record per CDR3 amino acid sequence lists the most common genes and DNA. This sample has about 700,000 distinct CDR3 sequences in its table, and 5.5% to 7.5% of those were observed once. The ten largest make up approximately 2% of the sample. The specimen sequenced was naive T cells sorted from blood. The sample's cell subset or site label, decoded: cells isolated with a human naive T-cell isolation kit. The receptors stem from a man aged 18 to 30 in good health.

This clonotype was counted between two and nine times. The chain employs TRBV27 and TRBJ1-1; the D gene is possibly TRBD1 (5 bases). This CDR3 region has 15 residues. Germline values: CDR1 MNHEY, CDR2 SMNVEV (reference sequence). Trimming left V 1 base short and J 1 base short, with 10 bases between. CDR3 nucleotides: TGTGCCAGCAGTTTATTAGGCAGGGAGAACACTGAAGCTTTCTTT. This encodes CASSLLGRENTEAFF.

In its sample, this clonotype was seen many times. The chain uses TRBV20-1 and TRBJ2-2; maybe TRBD1 (6 bases). This CDR3 spans 15 amino acids. The germline V and J ends were trimmed by 5 bases and 5 bases, with 18 bases remaining between them. Germline V gives CDR1 DFQATT, CDR2 SNEGSKA (reference sequence). The CDR3 DNA is TGCAGTGCTGCCCGGAGTAGGGGGTCGACCGGGGAGCTGTTTTTT. This translates into CSAARSRGSTGELFF.

This clonotype has more than one count but fewer than ten. CDR3: CASRGAGGPTGGELFF. CDR3 coding DNA: TGTGCCAGCAGGGGGGCCGGCGGCCCAACCGGGGGGGAGCTGTTTTTT. The chain joins TRBV25-1 to TRBJ2-2, with D maybe TRBD1 (6 bases). V lost 6 bases and J lost 8, with 22 bases in between. CDR1 is MGHDK and CDR2 is SYGVNS in the germline V gene. The CDR3 extends over 16 amino acids.

This clonotype was seen repeatedly, ten times or more. The chain uses TRBV5-1 and TRBJ2-7, with 9 nucleotides matching TRBD1. V gave up 2 bases and J gave up 5 bases; unmatched junction bases: 5. This CDR3 is built from 14 residues. Germline V lookup: CDR1 SGHRS, CDR2 YFSETQ. CDR3 residues: CASSLWGQGDEQYV. CDR3 nucleotide sequence: TGCGCCAGCAGCTTATGGGGACAGGGAGACGAGCAGTACGTC.

This clonotype has a handful of counts. This chain uses TRBV5-1 with TRBJ2-3; D gene uncertain. The CDR3 is 14 residues long. The V end lost 3 bases, the J end lost 2 bases, and 10 bases lay between the germline ends. Germline loops: CDR1 SGHRS, CDR2 YFSETQ. The CDR3 loop reads CASSSVLDTDTQYF. The CDR3 DNA sequence: TGCGCCAGCAGCTCCGTACTGGACACAGATACGCAGTATTTT.

This clonotype was detected ten times or more. The chain joins TRBV12-3 or TRBV12-4 to TRBJ2-7; TRBD1 agrees at 7 bases. Trimming removed 6 bases from V and 1 base from J; junction bases left unmatched: 9. The CDR3 is 15 amino acids. The chain's CDR3 is CASRSYRGPSYEQYF. CDR3 DNA: TGTGCCAGCAGATCCTACAGGGGTCCTTCCTACGAGCAGTACTTC.

In its sample, this clonotype was seen many times. V is TRBV5-5 and J is TRBJ2-2; 7 nucleotides line up with TRBD1. J gave up 1 base and V 0 bases, and 9 bases lay outside the gene matches. Germline CDR1 is SGHKS and CDR2 is YYEKEE (reference sequence). The CDR3 length is 18 residues. CDR3 DNA: TGTGCCAGCAGCTTGGCCCAAAGAGGGGGCATGAACACCGGGGAGCTGTTTTTT. Translation gives CASSLAQRGGMNTGELFF.

The sample holds many counts of this clonotype. The V call is TRBV29-1, the J call TRBJ2-2, with a possible D match to TRBD1 (6 bases). V lost 4 bases, J lost 4 bases, and 13 bases lay in between. There are 14 residues in the CDR3. CDR1 is SQVTM and CDR2 is ANQGSEA in the germline V gene. CDR3 coding DNA: TGCAGCGTTGCAAGGGGGACCGGCACCGGGGAGCTGTTTTTT. This gives the protein CSVARGTGTGELFF.

This clonotype has ten or more counts. The chain joins TRBV29-1 to TRBJ1-1; 9 bases align to TRBD1. Germline-derived CDR1 and CDR2 are SQVTM and ANQGSEA. V trimming: 6 bases; J trimming: 3 bases; junction bases outside the gene matches: 2. This CDR3 spans 12 amino acids. Written as DNA, the CDR3 is TGCAGCGTGACAGGGGGTGACACTGAAGCTTTCTTT. Translation: CSVTGGDTEAFF.

V gene TRBV19 combines with J gene TRBJ1-5; possibly TRBD1 for D (6 bases). Germline values: CDR1 LNHDA, CDR2 SQIVND (reference sequence). The CDR3 runs 15 residues. V dropped 9 bases and J dropped 4 bases, with 19 bases sitting between them. The CDR3 loop reads CASIQGQGVNQPQHF. CDR3 coding DNA: TGTGCCAGCATCCAGGGGCAAGGGGTTAATCAGCCCCAGCATTTT. The complete variable domain, with remaining parts taken from reference TRBV19 and TRBJ1-5, reads DGGITQSPKYLFRKEGQNVTLSCEQNLNHDAMYWYRQDPGQGLRLIYYSQIVNDFQKGDIAEGYSVSREKKESFPLTVTSAQKNPTAFYLCASIQGQGVNQPQHFGDGTRLSIL.

The CDR3 DNA sequence: TGTGCCAGCAGTTTCCTTAAGCGGGGGAACACCGGGGAGCTGTTTTTT. Protein sequence: CASSFLKRGNTGELFF. The chain uses TRBV12-3 or TRBV12-4 and TRBJ2-2, with TRBD2 matching over 7 bases. V lost 3 bases and J lost 1; bases outside the gene matches: 5. This CDR3 is 16 amino acids long.

Remarks on this clonotype: A much larger clone lies a single base off, so this may be a read error. J is TRBJ2-7 and V is TRBV14, with D uncertain. Germline lookup yields CDR1 SGHDN and CDR2 FVKESK. With 2 bases removed from V and 5 bases from J, the gap between germline ends came to 7 bases. The CDR3 is 12 amino acids. Here the CDR3 reads CASSQRPHEQYF. The CDR3 DNA is TGTGCCAGCAGCCAACGTCCCCACGAGCAGTACTTC.

This clonotype has a handful of counts. The J gene is TRBJ2-7, the V gene TRBV7-8, with a weak D call TRBD2 (5 bases). Between the trimmed V and J ends, which lost 0 bases and 6 bases, there was a span of 15 bases. Per the germline V gene, CDR1 is SGHVS and CDR2 is FQNEAQ. This CDR3 spans 15 amino acids. The CDR3 loop is CASSLARGRTGEQYF. The CDR3 DNA is TGTGCCAGCAGCTTAGCACGAGGGCGTACGGGCGAGCAGTACTTC.

There are many counts of this clonotype. The chain uses TRBV9 and TRBJ2-1; D is perhaps TRBD1 or TRBD2 (5 bases each). V was clipped by 7 bases and J by 6 bases, with 23 bases between them. CDR1 is SGDLS and CDR2 is YYNGEE in the germline V gene. The CDR3 consists of 16 residues. The CDR3 DNA reads TGTGCCAGCGGAATACTACGGGACGCCACGTCCAATGAGCAGTTCTTC. Its translation is CASGILRDATSNEQFF.

This clonotype was seen a handful of times. This rearrangement joins TRBV6-1 to TRBJ2-7; 9 bases are shared with TRBD2. The CDR3 has 19 amino acids. Germline V CDR1 and CDR2: MNHNS, SASEGT. With V trimmed by 6 bases and J by 0 bases, 18 bases remained unmatched. The CDR3 nucleotides read TGTGCCAGCAGCCCCCTTTCTTCTGGGAGCGGGAGGCCCTCCTACGAGCAGTACTTC. Amino acids: CASSPLSSGSGRPSYEQYF.

This clonotype was seen a handful of times. J is TRBJ2-7 and V is TRBV4-1, with a tentative D call TRBD1 (6 bases). V dropped 0 bases and J dropped 0 bases, with 12 bases sitting between them. Germline V gene lookup returns CDR1 MGHRA and CDR2 YSYEKL. The CDR3 is made up of 16 amino acids. For the CDR3, the DNA is TGCGCCAGCAGCCAAGATAAGGGGACACCCTCCTACGAGCAGTACGTC. Amino acids: CASSQDKGTPSYEQYV.

This clonotype was counted a few times. This chain joins TRBV11-2 and TRBJ1-1; TRBD1 might be the D (6 bases). Germline assignment: CDR1 SGHAT and CDR2 FQNNGV. This CDR3 is built from 15 residues. V was clipped by 1 base and J by 7 bases, with 16 bases between them. Here the CDR3 reads CASSLVPRGEGEAFF. In DNA, the CDR3 is TGTGCCAGCAGCTTAGTTCCCAGGGGAGAGGGTGAAGCTTTCTTT.

This clonotype was seen a few times. The chain couples TRBV2 to TRBJ1-2; D is possibly TRBD1 (5 bases). This CDR3 spans 13 amino acids. Germline V gene data show CDR1 as SNHLY and CDR2 as FYNNEI. Trimming left V 3 bases short and J 7 bases short, with 12 bases between. CDR3 coding DNA: TGTGCCAGCAGTGATCAGGGTTGGGGTGGCTACACCTTC. Protein product: CASSDQGWGGYTF.

Ten or more counts support this clonotype. The V gene is TRBV10-3, the J gene TRBJ2-7, with a tentative D call TRBD1 (5 bases). The CDR3 totals 16 residues. Trimming shortened V by 6 bases and J by 0 bases, and 18 bases separated the two germline ends. CDR1 and CDR2 (germline): ENHRY, SYGVKD. The CDR3 protein is CAIRSPDSPSSYEQYF. DNA for the CDR3: TGTGCCATCAGGTCCCCAGACAGTCCGAGCTCCTACGAGCAGTACTTC.

This clonotype was counted between two and nine times. The chain recombines TRBV14 with TRBJ2-5, with TRBD2 as a possible D gene (5 bases). Germline values: CDR1 SGHDN, CDR2 FVKESK. V lost 1 base and J lost 10, with 10 bases in between. The CDR3 loop spans 12 amino acids. This CDR3 is CASSQAARDQYF. Written as DNA, the CDR3 is TGTGCCAGCAGCCAAGCGGCCCGGGACCAGTACTTC.

This clonotype was observed many times. J is TRBJ2-1 and V is TRBV20-1, with 8 bases identical to TRBD2. Unmatched junction bases numbered 8, after V lost 7 bases and J lost 3 bases. CDR3 size: 14 residues. CDR1 is DFQATT and CDR2 is SNEGSKA in the germline V gene (reference sequence). The CDR3 bases are TGCAGTGGCCTCGCGGGAGGAAGCTACAATGAGCAGTTCTTC. It is translated as CSGLAGGSYNEQFF.

This clonotype was seen ten or more times. CDR3 nucleotide sequence: TGTGCCAGCAGCTTAGTGGGCGGGCTGACAGATACGCAGTATTTT. It yields the protein CASSLVGGLTDTQYF. This chain uses TRBV11-2 with TRBJ2-3; tentative D call: TRBD2 (5 bases). CDR3 length equals 15 residues. Germline CDR1 is SGHAT and CDR2 is FQNNGV. Trimming stripped 1 base from V and 3 bases from J, with 11 bases between. The full variable domain, its missing parts supplied by reference TRBV11-2 and TRBJ2-3, is EAGVAQSPRYKIIEKRQSVAFWCNPISGHATLYWYQQILGQGPKLLIQFQNNGVVDDSQLPKDRFSAERLKGVDSTLKIQPAKLEDSAVYLCASSLVGGLTDTQYFGPGTRLTVL.